Detailed here is one TCR beta chain. The sample originates from a study of blood T cell repertoires in COVID-19. The data were produced by immunoSEQ multiplex PCR, yet TCRdb's version contains in-frame clones alone and is incomplete. This sample carries a few hundred thousand clones, around four fifths of them seen once, and the ten largest clones take 3.5% to 5.5%. Deletions cut 2 bases from V and 7 bases from J, with 14 bases between. CDR1 is MNHNY and CDR2 is SVGAGI in the germline V gene (reference sequence). The CDR3 runs to 15 residues. V gene TRBV6-6 combines with J gene TRBJ1-4, with a tentative D call TRBD1 (5 bases). The sequencing sample was made of peripheral blood. The sequence came from a man aged 55 to 70 who had recovered from COVID-19. DNA of the CDR3: TGTGCCAGCAGTTACCTCGGAACTGGGGCTGAAAAACTGTTTTTT. It yields the protein CASSYLGTGAEKLFF.